The clone carrying this T cell receptor (beta chain) has only a few counts. Its antigen is unidentified. The data stem from a study of regulatory T cells in long-lasting Graves disease. Noted time point: newly diagnosed GD, antithyroid drugs for less than 3 months. After RNA was extracted from PBMCs, the TCR library was made from it. The germline V gene encodes CDR1 WNHNN and CDR2 SYGVQD (reference sequence). V lost 2 bases and J 0 bases, leaving 4 bases between the germline ends. The CDR3 contains 13 residues. Study results and limitations: Analysis covered peripheral blood alone, not thyroid tissue.

Arm-PCR of CDR3 regions and iRepertoire HTBI primers were used to build TCR beta libraries. From the multiplex PCR reads, TCRdb called clonotypes with MiXCR, one entry per CDR3 protein. The sample lists fewer than 500,000 distinct CDR3 sequences, about a sixth seen once, with 9% to 15% in the top ten. In addition, the sample was reused for a study of T cells in Graves' hyperthyroidism and ophthalmopathy. According to that study: Diagnoses rested on clinical symptoms, serum thyroxine and TRAb, thyroid ultrasound and orbital computed tomography. Most expanded thyroid clonotypes above 0.001 also appeared in blood.

The material was peripheral blood mononuclear cells (PBMCs), obtained at new diagnosis, from a patient treated with antithyroid drugs. The chain uses TRBV10-1 and TRBJ1-1; D remains ambiguous. The source is a man between 40 and 49 years old with Graves disease. The DNA of the CDR3 is TGCGCCAGCAGTGAGAAGGTGAACACTGAAGCTTTCTTT. Residues: CASSEKVNTEAFF.